This paragraph reports one TCR beta chain. A single record per CDR3 protein comes from TCRdb applying MiXCR to the RT-PCR reads. This table holds approximately 720,000 distinct CDR3 sequences, approximately 15% found once. The V gene end was trimmed by 1 base and the J gene end by 6 bases; junction bases not matched to a gene: 8. The CDR3 runs to 15 residues. Looked up from germline, CDR1 is SGHNT and CDR2 is YYREEE (reference sequence). The sequence derives from a female donor in good health, serving as a healthy control. The sequenced sample consisted of memory CD4+ T cells from blood. The rearrangement uses TRBV5-4 and TRBJ2-7; 9 positions agree with TRBD1. The CDR3 nucleotides are TGTGCCAGCAGCTTGCCGGGACAGGGAAAGCGCGAGCAGTACTTC. Encoded protein: CASSLPGQGKREQYF.